This T cell receptor beta chain was recovered during a study of T-cell reconstitution after alpha-beta-depleted transplantation in children. Study conclusions and caveats: Surviving recipient T cells and intrathymic progenitors accounted for some patients' high TCRbeta diversity at day 60. Most T-cell counts and diversity one year after the transplant came from T cells that were newly produced.

The TCRbeta library incorporated unique molecular identifiers. TCRdb re-derived calls from the PCR reads in MiXCR, one entry per CDR3 protein. This table has roughly 310,000 distinct CDR3 sequences, approximately 23% appearing once. In this sample, this clonotype turned up a few times. What it recognizes is unknown. V dropped 3 bases and J dropped 1 base, with 15 bases sitting between them. This CDR3 region has 16 residues. Germline values: CDR1 SGHRS, CDR2 YFSETQ. The specimen comprised PBMCs, mostly from graft donor cells, sampled 180 days after TCRalphabeta/CD19-depleted stem cell transplant. The source is a male patient aged 10 to 17 who had a stem cell transplant for acute lymphoblastic leukemia, so the T cells may come from the graft donor. The genes are TRBV5-1 and TRBJ2-3; no clear D. For the CDR3, the DNA is TGCGCCAGCAGCTCAACAACCCCCCCTGGCACAGATACGCAGTATTTT. This codes for CASSSTTPPGTDTQYF.